This entry features one TCR beta chain sequence. The data were taken from a study of blood T cell repertoires in COVID-19. Study-level information: Sites in the United States, Italy and Spain provided acute and convalescent COVID-19 samples. Sample material is recorded as cDNA or gDNA derived from T cells, B-cell-depleted T cells, or PBMCs.

J gave up 2 bases and V 6 bases, and 8 bases lay outside the gene matches. CDR1 and CDR2 (germline): LNHDA, SQIVND (reference sequence). The CDR3 totals 15 residues. Per the original data handling: Counts of nucleated cells, estimated from reference gene primer amplification, were obtained. Some clones are missing from TCRdb's copy, which holds only in-frame ones; the method was immunoSEQ multiplex PCR. V and J calls plus clone size are reproduced from that table; the DNA served to infer D and trimming. The sample yields around 700,000 clones, 85% to 90% seen once. The TCR was taken from a woman younger than 30 with acute or convalescent COVID-19. Sequenced input: peripheral blood. V usage is TRBV19 and J usage is TRBJ2-7, with 9 bases that match TRBD1. This chain's CDR3 is CASSQAGQGPYEQYF. CDR3 in DNA: TGTGCCAGTAGCCAAGCGGGACAGGGACCCTACGAGCAGTACTTC.